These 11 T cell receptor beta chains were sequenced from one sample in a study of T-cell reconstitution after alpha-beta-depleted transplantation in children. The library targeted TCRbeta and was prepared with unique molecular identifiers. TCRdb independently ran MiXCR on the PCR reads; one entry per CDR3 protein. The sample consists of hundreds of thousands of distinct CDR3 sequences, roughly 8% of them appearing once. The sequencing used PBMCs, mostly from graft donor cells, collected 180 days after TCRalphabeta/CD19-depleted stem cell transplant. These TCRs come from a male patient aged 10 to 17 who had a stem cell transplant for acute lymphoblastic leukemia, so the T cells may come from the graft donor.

This chain's CDR3 is CASSLYRDSYEQYF. For the CDR3, the DNA is TGTGCCAGCAGCTTATACAGGGACTCCTACGAGCAGTACTTC. This rearrangement joins TRBV5-6 to TRBJ2-7; D is perhaps TRBD1 (6 bases). Germline values: CDR1 SGHDT, CDR2 YYEEEE. Between the trimmed V and J ends, which lost 2 bases and 0 bases, there was a span of 9 bases. The CDR3 totals 14 residues.

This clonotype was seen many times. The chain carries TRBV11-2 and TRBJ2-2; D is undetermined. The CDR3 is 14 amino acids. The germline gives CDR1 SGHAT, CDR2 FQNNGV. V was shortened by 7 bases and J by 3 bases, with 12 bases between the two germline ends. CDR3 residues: CASTIGPYTGELFF. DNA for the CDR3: TGTGCCAGCACCATTGGACCGTACACCGGGGAGCTGTTTTTT.

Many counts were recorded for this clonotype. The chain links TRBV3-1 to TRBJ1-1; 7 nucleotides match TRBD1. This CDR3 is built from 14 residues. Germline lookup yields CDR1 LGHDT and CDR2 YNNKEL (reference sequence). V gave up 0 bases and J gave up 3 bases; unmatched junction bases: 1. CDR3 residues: CASSQEGGYTEAFF. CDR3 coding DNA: TGTGCCAGCAGCCAAGAAGGGGGCTACACTGAAGCTTTCTTT.

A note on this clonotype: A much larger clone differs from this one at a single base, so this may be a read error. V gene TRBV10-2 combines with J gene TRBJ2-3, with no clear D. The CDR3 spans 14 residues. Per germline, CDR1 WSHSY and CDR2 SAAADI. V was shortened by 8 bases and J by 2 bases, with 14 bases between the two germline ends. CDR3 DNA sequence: TGCGCCAGCCGTCGGTTTTCTCCCACAGATACGCAGTATTTT. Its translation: CASRRFSPTDTQYF.

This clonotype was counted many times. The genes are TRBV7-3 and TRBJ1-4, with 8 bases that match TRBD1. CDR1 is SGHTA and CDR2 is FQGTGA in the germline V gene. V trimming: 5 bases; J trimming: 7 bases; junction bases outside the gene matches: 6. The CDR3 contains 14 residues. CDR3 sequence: CASSAETGVEKLFF. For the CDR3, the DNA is TGTGCCAGCAGCGCAGAGACAGGGGTTGAAAAACTGTTTTTT. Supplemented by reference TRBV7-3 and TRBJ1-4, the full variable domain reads GAGVSQTPSNKVTEKGKYVELRCDPISGHTALYWYRQSLGQGPEFLIYFQGTGAADDSGLPNDRFFAVRPEGSVSTLKIQRTERGDSAVYLCASSAETGVEKLFFGSGTQLSVL.

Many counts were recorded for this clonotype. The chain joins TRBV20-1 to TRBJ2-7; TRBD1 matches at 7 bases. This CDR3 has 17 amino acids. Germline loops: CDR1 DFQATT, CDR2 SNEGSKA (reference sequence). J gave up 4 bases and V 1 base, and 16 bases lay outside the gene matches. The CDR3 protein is CSARAPTDRAPFYEQYF. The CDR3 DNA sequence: TGCAGTGCTAGAGCCCCGACAGACAGGGCCCCTTTTTACGAGCAGTACTTC.

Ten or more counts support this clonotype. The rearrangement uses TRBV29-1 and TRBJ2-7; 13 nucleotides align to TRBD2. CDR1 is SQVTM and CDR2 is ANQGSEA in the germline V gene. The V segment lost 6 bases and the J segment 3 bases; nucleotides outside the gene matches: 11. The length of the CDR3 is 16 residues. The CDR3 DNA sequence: TGCAGCGTCTTGTTCGGGACTAGCGGGACATTCTACGAGCAGTACTTC. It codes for CSVLFGTSGTFYEQYF.

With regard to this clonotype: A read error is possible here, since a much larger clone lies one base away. The CDR3 sequence: CASSPSWGQNIQYF. CDR3 nucleotides: TGTGCCAGCAGCCCTTCATGGGGCCAAAACATTCAGTACTTC. This rearrangement joins TRBV5-4 to TRBJ2-4; D may be TRBD1 (5 bases). This CDR3 has 14 residues. Germline values: CDR1 SGHNT, CDR2 YYREEE (reference sequence). With 4 bases removed from V and 5 bases from J, the gap between germline ends came to 13 bases. Based on the CDR3 plus reference TRBV5-4 and TRBJ2-4, the full variable domain is ETGVTQSPTHLIKTRGQQVTLRCSSQSGHNTVSWYQQALGQGPQFIFQYYREEENGRGNFPPRFSGLQFPNYSSELNVNALELDDSALYLCASSPSWGQNIQYFGAGTRLSVL.

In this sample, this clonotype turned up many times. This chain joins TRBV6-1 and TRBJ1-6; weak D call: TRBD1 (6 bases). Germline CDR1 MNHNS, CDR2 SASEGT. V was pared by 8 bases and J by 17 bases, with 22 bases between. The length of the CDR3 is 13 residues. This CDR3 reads CASGPGQLRGIHF. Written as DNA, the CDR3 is TGTGCCAGCGGACCGGGACAACTAAGGGGAATCCACTTT.

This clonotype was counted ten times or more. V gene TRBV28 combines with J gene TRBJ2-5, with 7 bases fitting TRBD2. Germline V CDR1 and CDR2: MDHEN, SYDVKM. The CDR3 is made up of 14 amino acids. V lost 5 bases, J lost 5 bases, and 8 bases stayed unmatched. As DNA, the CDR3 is TGTGCCAGCAGTCCACCTTGGGAGGGGGAGACCCAGTACTTC. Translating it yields CASSPPWEGETQYF.

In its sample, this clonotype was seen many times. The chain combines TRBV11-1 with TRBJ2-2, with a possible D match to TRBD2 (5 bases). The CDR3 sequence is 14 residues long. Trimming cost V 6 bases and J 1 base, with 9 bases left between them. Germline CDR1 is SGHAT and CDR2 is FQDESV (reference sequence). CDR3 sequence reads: CASSPRENTGELFF. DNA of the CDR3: TGTGCCAGCAGTCCCCGGGAGAACACCGGGGAGCTGTTTTTT.